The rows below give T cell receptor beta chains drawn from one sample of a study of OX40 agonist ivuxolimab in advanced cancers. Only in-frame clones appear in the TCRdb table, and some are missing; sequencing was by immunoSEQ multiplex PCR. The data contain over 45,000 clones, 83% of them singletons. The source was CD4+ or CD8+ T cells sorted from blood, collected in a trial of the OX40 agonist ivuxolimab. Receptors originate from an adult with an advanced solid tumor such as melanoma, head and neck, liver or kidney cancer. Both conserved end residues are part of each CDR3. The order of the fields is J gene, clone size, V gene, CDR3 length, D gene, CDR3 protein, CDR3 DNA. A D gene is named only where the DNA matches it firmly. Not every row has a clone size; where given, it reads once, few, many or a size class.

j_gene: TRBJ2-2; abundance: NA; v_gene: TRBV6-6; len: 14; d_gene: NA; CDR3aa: CASSLGRFAGELFF; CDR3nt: TGTGCCAGCAGCCTGGGGCGGTTCGCCGGGGAGCTGTTTTTT
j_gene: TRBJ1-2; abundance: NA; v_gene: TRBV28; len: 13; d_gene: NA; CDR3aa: CASSFGASYGYTF; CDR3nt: TGTGCCAGCAGTTTCGGGGCGTCCTATGGCTACACCTTC
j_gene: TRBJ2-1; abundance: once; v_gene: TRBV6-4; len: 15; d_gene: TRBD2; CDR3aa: CASSLLAGSYNEQFF; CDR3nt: TGTGCCAGCAGCCTACTAGCGGGGTCCTACAATGAGCAGTTCTTC
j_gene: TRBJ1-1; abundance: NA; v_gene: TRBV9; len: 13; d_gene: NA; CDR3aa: CASSVETNTEAFF; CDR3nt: TGTGCCAGCAGCGTAGAGACGAACACTGAAGCTTTCTTT
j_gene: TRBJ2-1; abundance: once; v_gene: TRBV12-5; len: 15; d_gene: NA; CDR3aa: CASIVPLLADNEQFF; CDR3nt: TGTGCTAGTATCGTCCCCCTACTAGCTGACAATGAGCAGTTCTTC
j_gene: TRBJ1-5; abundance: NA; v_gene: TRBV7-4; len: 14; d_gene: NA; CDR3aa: CASSSDRSNQPQHF; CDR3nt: TGTGCCAGCAGCTCCGACAGAAGTAATCAGCCCCAGCATTTT
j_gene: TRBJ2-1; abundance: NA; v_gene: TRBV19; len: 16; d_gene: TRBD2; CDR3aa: CASSMSPGGRDNEQFF; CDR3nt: TGTGCCAGTAGTATGAGTCCGGGCGGGAGAGACAATGAGCAGTTCTTC
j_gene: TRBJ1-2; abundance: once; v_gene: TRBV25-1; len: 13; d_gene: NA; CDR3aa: CASNSPGVGGYTF; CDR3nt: TGTGCCAGCAACTCGCCAGGGGTCGGTGGCTACACCTTC
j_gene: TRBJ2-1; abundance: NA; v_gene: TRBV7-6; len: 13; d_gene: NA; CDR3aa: CASSLSEAHEQFF; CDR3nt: TGTGCCAGCAGCTTATCGGAGGCCCATGAGCAGTTCTTC
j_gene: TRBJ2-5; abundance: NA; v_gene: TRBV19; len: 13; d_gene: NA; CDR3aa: CASSHTVQETQYF; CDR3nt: TGTGCCAGTAGTCACACAGTACAAGAGACCCAGTACTTC
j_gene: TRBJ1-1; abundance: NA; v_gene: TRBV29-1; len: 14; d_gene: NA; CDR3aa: CSVGRAGRNTEAFF; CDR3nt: TGCAGCGTTGGCAGGGCGGGAAGGAACACTGAAGCTTTCTTT
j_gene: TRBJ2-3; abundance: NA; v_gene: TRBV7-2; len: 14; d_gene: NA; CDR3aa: CASSLVGSTDTQYF; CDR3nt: TGTGCCAGCAGCTTAGTTGGTAGCACAGATACGCAGTATTTT
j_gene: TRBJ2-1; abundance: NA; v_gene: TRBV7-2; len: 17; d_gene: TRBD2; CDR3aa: CASSLDGSGSTFSKQFF; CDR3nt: TGTGCCAGCAGCTTAGATGGTAGCGGGAGCACCTTTTCTAAGCAGTTCTTC
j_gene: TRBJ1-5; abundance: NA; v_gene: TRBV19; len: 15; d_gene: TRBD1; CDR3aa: CASSIGQGGLQPQHF; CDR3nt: TGTGCCAGTAGTATAGGACAGGGGGGCCTTCAGCCCCAGCATTTT
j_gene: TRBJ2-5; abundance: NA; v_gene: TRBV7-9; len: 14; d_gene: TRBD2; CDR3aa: CASSLLAGTETQYF; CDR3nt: TGTGCCAGCAGCTTACTAGCGGGAACAGAGACCCAGTACTTC
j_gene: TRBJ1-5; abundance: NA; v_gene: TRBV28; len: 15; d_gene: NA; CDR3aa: CASSGGAESNQPQHF; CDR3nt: TGTGCCAGCAGTGGGGGGGCGGAGAGCAATCAGCCCCAGCATTTT
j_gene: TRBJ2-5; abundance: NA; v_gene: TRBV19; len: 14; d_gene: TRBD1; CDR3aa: CASSLRQGKETQYF; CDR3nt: TGTGCCAGTAGTCTTCGACAGGGGAAAGAGACCCAGTACTTC
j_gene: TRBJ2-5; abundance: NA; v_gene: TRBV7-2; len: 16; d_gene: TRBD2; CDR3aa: CASRTGTSGIQETQYF; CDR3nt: TGTGCCAGCAGGACGGGGACTAGCGGGATACAAGAGACCCAGTACTTC
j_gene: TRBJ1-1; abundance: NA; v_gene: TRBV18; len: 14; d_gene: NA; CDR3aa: CASSRDGKNTEAFF; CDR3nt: TGTGCCAGCTCTCGGGACGGAAAAAACACTGAAGCTTTCTTT
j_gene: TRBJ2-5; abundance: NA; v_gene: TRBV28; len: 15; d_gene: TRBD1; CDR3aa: CASSSGQGVGETQYF; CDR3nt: TGTGCCAGCAGTTCGGGACAGGGGGTTGGAGAGACCCAGTACTTC
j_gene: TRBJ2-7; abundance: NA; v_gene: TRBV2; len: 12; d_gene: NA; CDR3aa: CASSVQGPEQYF; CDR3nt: TGTGCCAGCAGTGTTCAGGGACCCGAGCAGTACTTC
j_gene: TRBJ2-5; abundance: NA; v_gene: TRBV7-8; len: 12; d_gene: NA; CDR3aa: CASSSRAATQYF; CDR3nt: TGTGCCAGCAGCTCCAGGGCGGCGACCCAGTACTTC
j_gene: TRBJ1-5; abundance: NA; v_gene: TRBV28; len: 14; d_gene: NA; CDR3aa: CASSSPGAGQPQHF; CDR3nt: TGTGCCAGCAGTTCCCCGGGTGCGGGTCAGCCCCAGCATTTT
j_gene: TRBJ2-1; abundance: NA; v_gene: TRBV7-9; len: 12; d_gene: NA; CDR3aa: CASSSNSLEQFF; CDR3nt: TGTGCCAGCAGCTCCAATTCACTTGAGCAGTTCTTC
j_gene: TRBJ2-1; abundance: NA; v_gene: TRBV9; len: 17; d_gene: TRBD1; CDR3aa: CASSVEAGTGGYNEQFF; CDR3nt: TGTGCCAGCAGCGTAGAGGCCGGGACAGGGGGTTACAATGAGCAGTTCTTC
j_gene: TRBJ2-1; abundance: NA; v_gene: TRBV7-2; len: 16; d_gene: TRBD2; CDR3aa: CASSYQAGVSYNEQFF; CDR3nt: TGTGCCAGCAGCTACCAAGCGGGAGTCTCCTACAATGAGCAGTTCTTC
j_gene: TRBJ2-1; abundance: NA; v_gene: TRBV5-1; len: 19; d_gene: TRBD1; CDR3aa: CASRRSTGLSGGSYNEQFF; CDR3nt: TGCGCCAGCAGAAGATCGACAGGGCTAAGTGGGGGCTCCTACAATGAGCAGTTCTTC
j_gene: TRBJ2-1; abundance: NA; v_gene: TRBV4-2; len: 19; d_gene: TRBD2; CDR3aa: CASSPGLAGPPEGLMEQFF; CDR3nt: TGTGCCAGCAGCCCCGGACTAGCGGGGCCTCCTGAGGGTTTAATGGAGCAGTTCTTC
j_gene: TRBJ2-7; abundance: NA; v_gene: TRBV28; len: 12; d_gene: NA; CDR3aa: CASLQGTHEQYF; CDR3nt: TGTGCCAGCCTACAGGGTACCCACGAGCAGTACTTC
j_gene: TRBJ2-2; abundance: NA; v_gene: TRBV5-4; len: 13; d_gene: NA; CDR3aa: CASSSVGTGELFF; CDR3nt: TGTGCCAGCAGCTCGGTTGGTACCGGGGAGCTGTTTTTT
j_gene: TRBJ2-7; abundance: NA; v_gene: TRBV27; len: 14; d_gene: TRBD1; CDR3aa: CASSLRGQSYEQYF; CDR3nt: TGTGCCAGCAGTTTAAGGGGACAGTCCTACGAGCAGTACTTC
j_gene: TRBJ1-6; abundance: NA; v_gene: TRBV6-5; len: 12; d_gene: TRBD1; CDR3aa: CASIAGGPPLHF; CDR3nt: TGTGCCAGCATCGCAGGGGGCCCCCCCCTCCACTTT
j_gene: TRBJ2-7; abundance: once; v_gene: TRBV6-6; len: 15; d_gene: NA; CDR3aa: CASSYVSTGAHEQYF; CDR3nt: TGTGCCAGCAGTTACGTTTCAACGGGAGCCCACGAGCAGTACTTC
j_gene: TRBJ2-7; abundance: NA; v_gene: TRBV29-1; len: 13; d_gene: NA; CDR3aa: CSVEVSGSYEQYF; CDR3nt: TGCAGCGTTGAGGTTAGCGGCTCCTACGAGCAGTACTTC
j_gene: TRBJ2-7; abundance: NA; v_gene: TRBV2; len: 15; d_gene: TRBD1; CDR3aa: CASSEAPRGRRPWYF; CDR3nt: TGTGCCAGCAGTGAAGCGCCAAGGGGGCGGAGGCCTTGGTACTTC
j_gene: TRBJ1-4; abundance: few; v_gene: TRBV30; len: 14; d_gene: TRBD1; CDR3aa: CAWRGGQSNEKLFF; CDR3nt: TGTGCCTGGAGAGGGGGACAGAGTAATGAAAAACTGTTTTTT
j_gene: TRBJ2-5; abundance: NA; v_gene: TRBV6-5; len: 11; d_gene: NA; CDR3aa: CASSQGETQYF; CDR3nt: TGTGCCAGCAGCCAGGGAGAGACCCAGTACTTC
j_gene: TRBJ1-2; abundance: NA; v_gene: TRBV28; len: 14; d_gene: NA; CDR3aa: CASSFGVLNYGYTF; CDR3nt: TGTGCCAGCAGTTTCGGAGTTCTTAACTATGGCTACACCTTC
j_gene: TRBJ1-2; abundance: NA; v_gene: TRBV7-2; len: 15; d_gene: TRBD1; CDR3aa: CASRPGTARDYGYTF; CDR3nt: TGTGCCAGCCGGCCGGGGACAGCAAGGGACTATGGCTACACCTTC